These 26 T cell receptor beta chains originate from one sample sequenced in a study of shared clonotypes between healthy human individuals. TCRdb's table, derived via immunoSEQ multiplex PCR, lists solely in-frame clones and lacks some. The sample has about 1 million clones; about three quarters are singletons. Sequencing was performed on memory CD4+ T cells sorted from blood. Subset reported: CD45RA-negative fraction. These receptors originate from a man between 18 and 29 years old in good health.

This chain connects TRBV14 to TRBJ2-7; D perhaps matches TRBD1 (6 bases). Trimming left V 4 bases short and J 5 bases short, with 12 bases between. Germline V lookup: CDR1 SGHDN, CDR2 FVKESK. The CDR3 contains 13 residues. CDR3 in amino acids: CASSPRTVNEQYF. The CDR3 DNA reads as TGTGCCAGCAGCCCTAGGACAGTAAACGAGCAGTACTTC.

The chain is built from TRBV28 and TRBJ1-2, with D possibly TRBD1 on 5 matching bases. The CDR3 loop spans 16 amino acids. Germline-derived CDR1 and CDR2 are MDHEN and SYDVKM. The ends were cut back, 5 bases at V and 6 bases at J, with 22 bases in the middle. The CDR3: CASSPPGLIKGHGYTF. The CDR3 nucleotides are TGTGCCAGCAGTCCACCGGGACTCATCAAGGGGCATGGCTACACCTTC.

V gene TRBV28 combines with J gene TRBJ1-6, with 8 positions matching TRBD1. CDR3 length equals 15 residues. V shed 3 bases and J 6 bases; nucleotides not matched to a gene: 4. Germline-derived CDR1 and CDR2 are MDHEN and SYDVKM. CDR3 sequence (DNA): TGTGCCAGCAGTTTTGACAGGGGAGCTAATTCACCCCTCCACTTT. The encoded protein is CASSFDRGANSPLHF. Variable domain in full (rest from reference TRBV28 and TRBJ1-6): DVKVTQSSRYLVKRTGEKVFLECVQDMDHENMFWYRQDPGLGLRLIYFSYDVKMKEKGDIPEGYSVSREKKERFSLILESASTNQTSMYLCASSFDRGANSPLHFGNGTRLTVT.

CDR3 amino acids: CASSSLTTHDTQYF. CDR3 nucleotides: TGTGCCAGCAGCAGCCTGACTACCCATGATACGCAGTATTTT. This rearrangement joins TRBV2 to TRBJ2-3; possible D gene TRBD2, 5 bases. The length of the CDR3 is 14 residues. CDR1 and CDR2 from the germline V gene are SNHLY and FYNNEI. With 6 bases removed from V and 6 bases from J, the gap between germline ends came to 16 bases.

The chain's CDR3 is CASSDKSGGNIQYF. CDR3 sequence (DNA): TGCGCCAGCAGCGATAAGTCGGGCGGAAACATTCAGTACTTC. The chain uses TRBV5-1 and TRBJ2-4; unclear D gene. Per the germline V gene, CDR1 is SGHRS and CDR2 is YFSETQ. V was pared by 4 bases and J by 6 bases, with 14 bases between. CDR3 length equals 14 residues. Full variable domain (outside the CDR3, taken from reference TRBV5-1 and TRBJ2-4): KAGVTQTPRYLIKTRGQQVTLSCSPISGHRSVSWYQQTPGQGLQFLFEYFSETQRNKGNFPGRFSGRQFSNSRSEMNVSTLELGDSALYLCASSDKSGGNIQYFGAGTRLSVL.

The chain uses TRBV4-1 and TRBJ1-4, with D possibly being TRBD1 (6 bases). This CDR3 region has 16 residues. With 1 base removed from V and 0 bases from J, the gap between germline ends came to 9 bases. Germline V gives CDR1 MGHRA, CDR2 YSYEKL. In nucleotides, the CDR3 is TGCGCCAGCAGCCAAGGGGACAAACCAACTAATGAAAAACTGTTTTTT. Encoded protein: CASSQGDKPTNEKLFF.

Points on this clone: Other DNA sequences in this sample translate to the same CDR3. The CDR3 reads CASSLGDSNYGYTF. DNA for the CDR3: TGCGCCAGCAGCTTGGGGGACAGCAACTATGGCTACACCTTC. The genes are TRBV5-1 and TRBJ1-2; 7 bases line up with TRBD1. Unmatched junction bases numbered 1, after V lost 0 bases and J lost 2 bases. CDR1 SGHRS and CDR2 YFSETQ come from the germline V gene. The CDR3 covers 14 residues. Together with reference TRBV5-1 and TRBJ1-2, the CDR3 gives the full variable domain: KAGVTQTPRYLIKTRGQQVTLSCSPISGHRSVSWYQQTPGQGLQFLFEYFSETQRNKGNFPGRFSGRQFSNSRSEMNVSTLELGDSALYLCASSLGDSNYGYTFGSGTRLTVV.

This clone was seen only a few times. The gene calls are TRBV2 and TRBJ1-5; no clear D. CDR3 length equals 15 residues. Germline CDR1 reads SNHLY; CDR2 reads FYNNEI. Trimming left V 1 base short and J 7 bases short, with 14 bases between. The CDR3 coding sequence is TGTGCCAGCAGTGAAGTTACGACGATCGGACAGCCCCAGCATTTT. As protein: CASSEVTTIGQPQHF. Variable domain in full (rest from reference TRBV2 and TRBJ1-5): EPEVTQTPSHQVTQMGQEVILRCVPISNHLYFYWYRQILGQKVEFLVSFYNNEISEKSEIFDDQFSVERPDGSNFTLKIRSTKLEDSAMYFCASSEVTTIGQPQHFGDGTRLSIL.

This chain connects TRBV5-1 to TRBJ2-7; 8 nucleotides line up with TRBD2. Per germline, CDR1 SGHRS and CDR2 YFSETQ. The CDR3 has 13 residues. The trim removed 6 bases at V and 6 bases at J, leaving 8 bases unmatched. DNA for the CDR3: TGCGCCAGCACCTTCGGGGGGGGCTCCGAGCAGTACTTC. This encodes CASTFGGGSEQYF.

The chain joins TRBV5-1 to TRBJ2-2; D may match TRBD1 or TRBD2 (5 bases each). Germline CDR1 reads SGHRS; CDR2 reads YFSETQ. The CDR3 has 15 amino acids. V lost 0 bases to trimming and J lost 5 bases, with 11 bases between them. The CDR3 bases are TGCGCCAGCAGCTTGGCCCTGAGGGGAACCGGGGAGCTGTTTTTT. This sequence encodes CASSLALRGTGELFF.

The genes are TRBV5-5 and TRBJ2-3; D is undetermined. The CDR3 is made up of 13 amino acids. V lost 1 base and J 4 bases, leaving 7 bases between the germline ends. The germline CDR1 and CDR2 sequences are SGHKS and YYEKEE (reference sequence). The CDR3 bases are TGTGCCAGCAGCTTGTACGGGTCAGATACGCAGTATTTT. Its protein is CASSLYGSDTQYF.

This clone was observed a handful of times. The identical CDR3 is also encoded by other nucleotide sequences in the sample. The J gene is TRBJ1-2, the V gene TRBV5-6; D ambiguous. The V gene's germline CDR1 is SGHDT and CDR2 YYEEEE. The V gene lost 4 bases and the J gene lost 1 base, with 5 bases spanning the gap. The CDR3 runs to 12 residues. The DNA for the CDR3 is TGTGCCAGCAGCCTAGGTAACTATGGCTACACCTTC. It specifies CASSLGNYGYTF.

The chain is built from TRBV30 and TRBJ2-1, with 13 nucleotides matching TRBD2. Losses at the gene ends were 0 bases for V and 5 bases for J; bases not matched to a gene: 10. The CDR3 spans 18 residues. From germline, CDR1 is GTSNPN and CDR2 SVGIG (reference sequence). CDR3: CAWSVLTLTSGRHNEQFF. CDR3 coding DNA: TGTGCCTGGAGTGTACTTACCCTGACTAGCGGGAGGCACAATGAGCAGTTCTTC. The variable domain in full, with the rest retrieved from reference TRBV30 and TRBJ2-1, is SQTIHQWPATLVQPVGSPLSLECTVEGTSNPNLYWYRQAAGRGLQLLFYSVGIGQISSEVPQNLSASRPQDRQFILSSKKLLLSDSGFYLCAWSVLTLTSGRHNEQFFGPGTRLTVL.

This clone was observed a few times. The rearrangement uses TRBV7-3 and TRBJ2-1; 12 nucleotides align to TRBD1. The germline V gene has CDR1 SGHTA and CDR2 FQGTGA. The CDR3 loop spans 15 amino acids. The trim removed 1 base at V and 9 bases at J, leaving 4 bases unmatched. The CDR3 nucleotides read TGTGCCAGCAGCTTAATGGGACAGGGGGCGGGTGAGCAGTTCTTC. Protein sequence: CASSLMGQGAGEQFF.

This chain connects TRBV9 to TRBJ2-5, with TRBD2 identical over 14 bases. Germline CDR1 reads SGDLS; CDR2 reads YYNGEE. V shed 3 bases, J shed 0 bases, and the junction held 10 bases outside the gene matches. The CDR3 runs to 19 residues. The CDR3 loop is CASSAFGLAGGGNQETQYF. CDR3 coding DNA: TGTGCCAGCAGCGCCTTCGGACTAGCGGGGGGCGGAAACCAAGAGACCCAGTACTTC.

The chain has TRBV7-2 and TRBJ2-3, with 11 bases lining up with TRBD2. V gave up 3 bases and J gave up 5 bases; unmatched junction bases: 10. Germline loops: CDR1 SGHTA, CDR2 FQGNSA. This CDR3 has 17 residues. CDR3 coding DNA: TGTGCCAGCAGCTTGGGGAGACTAGCGGGATCGATAGATACGCAGTATTTT. This translates into CASSLGRLAGSIDTQYF.

This chain connects TRBV6-6 to TRBJ1-2; perhaps TRBD1 as D (6 bases). V was cut by 7 bases and J by 2 bases, with 17 bases left in between. Germline assignment: CDR1 MNHNY and CDR2 SVGAGI (reference sequence). The CDR3 extends over 15 amino acids. Here the CDR3 DNA reads TGTGCCAGCACTCGTCTCGGGACACCGAACTATGGCTACACCTTC. It specifies CASTRLGTPNYGYTF.

This clone is a singleton in its sample. The rearrangement joins TRBV19 to TRBJ1-5, with 9 bases aligning to TRBD1. The CDR3 extends over 17 amino acids. The V segment lost 5 bases and the J segment 2 bases; nucleotides outside the gene matches: 10. The V gene's germline CDR1 is LNHDA and CDR2 SQIVND (reference sequence). In DNA, the CDR3 is TGTGCCAGTAGTCCGTACACAGGGGGCATGGGCAATCAGCCCCAGCATTTT. This gives the protein CASSPYTGGMGNQPQHF.

The chain links TRBV5-1 to TRBJ1-4; D is undetermined. CDR1 and CDR2 from the germline V gene are SGHRS and YFSETQ. Between the trimmed V and J ends, which lost 4 bases and 0 bases, there was a span of 10 bases. CDR3 length equals 15 residues. Here the CDR3 reads CASSGNSATNEKLFF. CDR3 coding DNA: TGCGCCAGCAGCGGGAACAGTGCAACTAATGAAAAACTGTTTTTT.

This clone was recorded once. The chain joins TRBV6-1 to TRBJ2-3; 8 bases agree with TRBD2. This CDR3 is 16 amino acids long. The V gene end was trimmed by 2 bases and the J gene end by 4 bases; junction bases not matched to a gene: 8. Germline loops: CDR1 MNHNS, CDR2 SASEGT. The CDR3 is CASSEWDGGGSDTQYF. Written as DNA, the CDR3 is TGTGCCAGCAGTGAATGGGACGGGGGGGGTTCAGATACGCAGTATTTT.

This clone was seen a single time. The chain combines TRBV28 with TRBJ2-5, with D possibly matching TRBD1 (6 bases). This CDR3 contains 14 residues. The germline V and J ends were trimmed by 2 bases and 7 bases, with 14 bases remaining between them. Germline loops: CDR1 MDHEN, CDR2 SYDVKM. The CDR3 DNA follows: TGTGCCAGCAGTTTACCGGACAGCACTGGGACCCAGTACTTC. It codes for CASSLPDSTGTQYF.

This chain connects TRBV19 to TRBJ1-3; possibly TRBD1 for D (5 bases). Germline CDR1 and CDR2: LNHDA and SQIVND (reference sequence). The CDR3 contains 15 residues. V was clipped by 2 bases and J by 4 bases, with 12 bases between them. CDR3 sequence (DNA): TGTGCCAGTAGTATACCAGGGTTCACAGGAAACACCATATATTTT. This translates into CASSIPGFTGNTIYF.

The chain recombines TRBV12-1 with TRBJ1-5. TRBV12-1 is a pseudogene locus. CDR3 length equals 16 residues. Here the CDR3 DNA reads TGTGCCAGCAGCTTTGCAGGAATCTATAGCAATCAGCCCCAGCATTTT. This codes for CASSFAGIYSNQPQHF.

The chain carries TRBV11-3 and TRBJ2-3, with 7 bases lining up with TRBD2. The germline V gene has CDR1 SGHNT and CDR2 YENEEA. This CDR3 has 17 amino acids. Germline trimming cut 3 bases from V and 1 base from J; bases unmatched to any gene: 10. The CDR3 DNA reads TGTGCCAGCAGCTTTCTGGGTGTTACTAGCGGCACAGATACGCAGTATTTT. This translates into CASSFLGVTSGTDTQYF.

V and J are TRBV27 and TRBJ1-3; perhaps TRBD1 as D (6 bases). The germline gives CDR1 MNHEY, CDR2 SMNVEV (reference sequence). This CDR3 comprises 17 residues. Trimming cost V 4 bases and J 5 bases, with 21 bases left between them. As DNA, the CDR3 is TGTGCCAGCAGTTCCTACGCCCTGGGGCAGGGGAGAAACACCATATATTTT. This translates into CASSSYALGQGRNTIYF.

This clone appeared a single time. This chain links TRBV18 with TRBJ2-7, with 8 bases aligning to TRBD1. The CDR3 contains 14 residues. CDR1 is KGHSH, CDR2 LQKENI, per germline. With V trimmed by 10 bases and J by 3 bases, 11 bases remained unmatched. CDR3 bases: TGTGCCATCGTCCACCGGGACAGGAGCTACGAGCAGTACTTC. Protein: CAIVHRDRSYEQYF. The complete variable domain, with remaining parts taken from reference TRBV18 and TRBJ2-7, reads NAGVMQNPRHLVRRRGQEARLRCSPMKGHSHVYWYRQLPEEGLKFMVYLQKENIIDESGMPKERFSAEFPKEGPSILRIQQVVRGDSAAYFCAIVHRDRSYEQYFGPGTRLTVT.